This T cell receptor beta chain derives from a study of cytotoxic CD8 clonotypes in ibrutinib-treated CLL. The wider study: Samples showed on average around 230,000 productive templates and about 94,000 productive rearrangements.

Repertoires were generated with immunoSEQ multiplex PCR, while TCRdb's copy carries only in-frame clones and drops some. The sample lists more than 300,000 clones; 80% were seen once. The CDR3 covers 14 residues. CDR1 is SGHVS and CDR2 is FNYEAQ in the germline V gene. The germline V and J ends were trimmed by 2 bases and 2 bases, with 10 bases remaining between them. The origin of this receptor is a human donor with chronic lymphocytic leukemia. The chain couples TRBV7-6 to TRBJ2-7; D unresolved. This sample comprised PBMCs, obtained before ibrutinib treatment. The CDR3 DNA is TGTGCCAGCAGCTTACGTTTTGGGGCCTACGAGCAGTACTTC. Translated, it gives CASSLRFGAYEQYF.